Sequencing of this T cell receptor beta chain was carried out in a study of blood T cell repertoires in COVID-19. Study details: The United States, Italy and Spain were the sources of the acute and convalescent COVID-19 samples. Sources were T cells, B-cell-depleted T cells, or PBMCs; the material itself was cDNA or gDNA.

Profiling relied on immunoSEQ multiplex PCR, and the TCRdb table lists in-frame clones only, not all of them. The sample has about 180,000 clones; about 90% are singletons. Membership in each cohort depended on participant-reported clinical history. Recovered participants had two consecutive negative NP/OP PCR tests, healthcare professional clearance, or symptom resolution. V gave up 2 bases and J gave up 5 bases, with 7 bases separating them. From germline, CDR1 is MNHEY and CDR2 SVGAGI. The CDR3 spans 14 residues. The chain combines TRBV6-5 with TRBJ1-6; a possible D gene is TRBD1 (6 bases). The TCR comes from a woman younger than 35 who had recovered from COVID-19. The sequenced sample consisted of PBMCs or T cells enriched from blood (not recorded which). CDR3 loop: CASSYNRDNSPLHF. The DNA of the CDR3 is TGTGCCAGCAGTTACAACAGGGATAATTCACCCCTCCACTTT.